This T cell receptor beta chain comes out of a study of PD-L1 blockade in urothelial cancer. The overall study: From 2014, patients received atezolizumab, given as 1,200 mg intravenously every 3 weeks. Patients had been given 0 to 3 earlier chemotherapy regimens. Blood drawn 3 weeks (second dose) and 6 weeks after treatment start was analyzed.

The data were produced by immunoSEQ multiplex PCR, yet TCRdb's version contains in-frame clones alone and is incomplete. The sample comprises approximately 39,000 clones, about 85% of which are singletons, and 13% to 15% rests with the top ten. This sample's time point: pretreatment peripheral blood. Material: PBMCs, obtained around atezolizumab (anti-PD-L1) treatment. The sequence was collected from a man older than 75 with urothelial cancer.

The CDR3 DNA follows: TGTGCCAGCTCACCACGCCCCGAGCCGGAGACCGGGGAGCTGTTTTTT. Protein: CASSPRPEPETGELFF. The chain carries TRBV18 and TRBJ2-2, with D unresolved. V lost 1 base to trimming and J lost 5 bases, with 14 bases between them. Germline lookup yields CDR1 KGHSH and CDR2 LQKENI. The CDR3 runs to 16 residues.